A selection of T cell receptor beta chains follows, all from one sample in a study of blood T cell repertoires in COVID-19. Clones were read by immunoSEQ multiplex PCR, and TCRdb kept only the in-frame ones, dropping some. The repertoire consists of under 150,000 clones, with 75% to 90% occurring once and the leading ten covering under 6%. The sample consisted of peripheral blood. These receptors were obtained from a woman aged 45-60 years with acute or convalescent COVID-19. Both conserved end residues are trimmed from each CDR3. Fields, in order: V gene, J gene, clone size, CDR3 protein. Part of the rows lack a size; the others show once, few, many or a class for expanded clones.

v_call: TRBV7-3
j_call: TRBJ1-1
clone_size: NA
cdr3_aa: ASSRTGSTNTEAF

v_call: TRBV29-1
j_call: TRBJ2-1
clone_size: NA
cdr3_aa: SVGVGGVYNEQF

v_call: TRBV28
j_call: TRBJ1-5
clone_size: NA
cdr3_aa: ASSLPTGGLGQPQH

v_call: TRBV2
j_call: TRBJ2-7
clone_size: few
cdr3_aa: ASSDTYEQY

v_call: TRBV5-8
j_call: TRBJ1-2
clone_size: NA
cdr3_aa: ASSIQGNYGYT

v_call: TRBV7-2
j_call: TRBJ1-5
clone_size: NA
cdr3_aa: ASSPGQPGNQPQH

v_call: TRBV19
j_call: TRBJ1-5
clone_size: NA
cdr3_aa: ASRPGQGNQPQH

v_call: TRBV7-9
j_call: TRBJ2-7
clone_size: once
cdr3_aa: ASSSSRGSPVHYEQY

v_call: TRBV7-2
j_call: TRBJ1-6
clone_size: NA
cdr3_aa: ASSLVPPQLTANNSPLH

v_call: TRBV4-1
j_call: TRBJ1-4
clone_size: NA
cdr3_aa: ASSQTANEKLF

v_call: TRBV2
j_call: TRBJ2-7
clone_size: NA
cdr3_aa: ASRQGEGYEQY

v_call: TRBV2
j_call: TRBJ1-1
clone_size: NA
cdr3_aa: ASNLGQNTEAF

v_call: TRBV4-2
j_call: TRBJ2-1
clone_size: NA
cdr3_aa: ASSQEWGEGSYNEQF

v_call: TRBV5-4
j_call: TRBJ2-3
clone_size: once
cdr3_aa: ASSFRADTQY

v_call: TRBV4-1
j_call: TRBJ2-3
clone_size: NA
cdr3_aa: ASSHQGFGGDTQY

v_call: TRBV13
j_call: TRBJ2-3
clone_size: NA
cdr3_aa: ASCEGTDTQY

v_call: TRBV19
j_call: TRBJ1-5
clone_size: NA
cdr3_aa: ASSSPDRGYNQPQH

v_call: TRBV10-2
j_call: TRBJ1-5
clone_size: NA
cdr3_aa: ASSEKYSNQPQH

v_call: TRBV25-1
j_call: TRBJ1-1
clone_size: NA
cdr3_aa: ASSRPGKGTEAF

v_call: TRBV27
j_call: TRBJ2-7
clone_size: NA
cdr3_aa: ANLLGQPYEQY

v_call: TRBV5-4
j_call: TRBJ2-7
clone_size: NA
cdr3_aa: ASSLERAEQY

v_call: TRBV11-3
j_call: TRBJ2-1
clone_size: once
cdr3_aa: ASSSRARDEQF

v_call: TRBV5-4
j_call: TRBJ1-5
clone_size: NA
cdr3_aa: ASSTDIPGISHQPQH

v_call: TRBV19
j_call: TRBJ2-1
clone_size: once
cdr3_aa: ASSFSGEGPYNEQF

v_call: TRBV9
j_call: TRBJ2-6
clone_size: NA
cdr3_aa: ASSVVAGGDSGANVLT

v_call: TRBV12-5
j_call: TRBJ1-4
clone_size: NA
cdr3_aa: ASGLQGALAGYLRGRSEKLF

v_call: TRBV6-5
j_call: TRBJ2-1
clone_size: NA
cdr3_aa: ASRRDRANNEQF

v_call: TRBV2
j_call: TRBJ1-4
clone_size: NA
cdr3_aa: ASSDSGTDEKLF

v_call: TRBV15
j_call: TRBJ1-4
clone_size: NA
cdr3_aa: ATSSPIQRQGNEKLF

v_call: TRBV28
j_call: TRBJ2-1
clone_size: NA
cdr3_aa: ASSKWEKQF

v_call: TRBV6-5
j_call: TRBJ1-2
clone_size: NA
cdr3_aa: ASSPDKYGYT

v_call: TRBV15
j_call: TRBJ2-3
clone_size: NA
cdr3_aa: ATSRDPGGKASTDTQY

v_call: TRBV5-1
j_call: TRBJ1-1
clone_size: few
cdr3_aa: ASSSRVGQNTEAF

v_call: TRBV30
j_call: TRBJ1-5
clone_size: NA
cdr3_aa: AWSHGPQPQH

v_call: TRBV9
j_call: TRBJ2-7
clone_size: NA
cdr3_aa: ASSVGADGEQY